This T cell receptor (beta chain) was observed in a study of blood T cell repertoires in COVID-19. This table comes from immunoSEQ multiplex PCR, and its TCRdb copy is limited to in-frame clones, with some not included. The sample has a few hundred thousand clones; 60% to 85% are singletons. This clone was observed a single time. This CDR3 has 14 amino acids. Looked up from germline, CDR1 is KGHSH and CDR2 is LQKENI. Trimming took off 3 bases at V and 5 bases at J, with 13 bases between the two ends. The origin of this receptor is a woman aged 70-85 years with acute or convalescent COVID-19. The J gene is TRBJ1-2, the V gene TRBV18, with no clear D. Sequencing used peripheral blood. The CDR3 DNA sequence: TGTGCCAGCTCACCCCGTGGGCCGGAATATGGCTACACCTTC. Encoded protein: CASSPRGPEYGYTF. The entire variable domain, with the rest obtained from reference TRBV18 and TRBJ1-2, is as follows: NAGVMQNPRHLVRRRGQEARLRCSPMKGHSHVYWYRQLPEEGLKFMVYLQKENIIDESGMPKERFSAEFPKEGPSILRIQQVVRGDSAAYFCASSPRGPEYGYTFGSGTRLTVV.